Listed below are T cell receptor beta chains from one sample, sequenced in a study of blood T cell repertoires in COVID-19. Repertoires were generated with immunoSEQ multiplex PCR, while TCRdb's copy carries only in-frame clones and drops some. The sample lists approximately 210,000 clones; around 82% were seen once. The material sequenced was peripheral blood. The source of these receptors is a woman aged 50 to 60 with acute or convalescent COVID-19. Both conserved end residues are part of each CDR3. The order of the fields is CDR3 protein, V gene, D gene, J gene. The D gene is left open where the match is weak.

cdr3_aa: CASSLVADFPEEQYF
v_call: TRBV7-2
d_call: .
j_call: TRBJ2-7

cdr3_aa: CASSPGTSGTDTQYF
v_call: TRBV18
d_call: TRBD2
j_call: TRBJ2-3

cdr3_aa: CASHSGLAGAETQYF
v_call: TRBV5-1
d_call: TRBD2
j_call: TRBJ2-5

cdr3_aa: CAASREPSSADTQYF
v_call: TRBV9
d_call: .
j_call: TRBJ2-3

cdr3_aa: CASSSPGTGSNEQFF
v_call: TRBV6-6
d_call: TRBD1
j_call: TRBJ2-1

cdr3_aa: CASSSTTGGNEKLFF
v_call: TRBV5-1
d_call: TRBD1
j_call: TRBJ1-4

cdr3_aa: CASMESLGNTGELFF
v_call: TRBV23-1
d_call: .
j_call: TRBJ2-2

cdr3_aa: CASSPTGNNGYTF
v_call: TRBV5-1
d_call: .
j_call: TRBJ1-2

cdr3_aa: CASSSGGAPLYEQYF
v_call: TRBV28
d_call: .
j_call: TRBJ2-7

cdr3_aa: CASSASGQGFTGSYEQYF
v_call: TRBV5-4
d_call: TRBD1
j_call: TRBJ2-7

cdr3_aa: CASSYIGTQGGEQYF
v_call: TRBV6-7
d_call: .
j_call: TRBJ2-7

cdr3_aa: CATSRDYLGTGETDTQYF
v_call: TRBV15
d_call: TRBD1
j_call: TRBJ2-3

cdr3_aa: CASTRDRGLGTDTQYF
v_call: TRBV5-1
d_call: TRBD1
j_call: TRBJ2-3

cdr3_aa: CASSFATAFYEQYF
v_call: TRBV28
d_call: .
j_call: TRBJ2-7

cdr3_aa: CASSRGLDSYNEQFF
v_call: TRBV9
d_call: TRBD2
j_call: TRBJ2-1

cdr3_aa: CSVESDFQDEQFF
v_call: TRBV29-1
d_call: .
j_call: TRBJ2-1

cdr3_aa: CASPPPEGAEGYTF
v_call: TRBV25-1
d_call: .
j_call: TRBJ1-2

cdr3_aa: CASSPWTGGPRACIGDTQYF
v_call: TRBV28
d_call: TRBD1
j_call: TRBJ2-3

cdr3_aa: CAMAGGALTGRTEAFF
v_call: TRBV10-3
d_call: .
j_call: TRBJ1-1

cdr3_aa: CASSFVLGPTSYEQYF
v_call: TRBV7-9
d_call: .
j_call: TRBJ2-7

cdr3_aa: CASKEFTSTDTQYF
v_call: TRBV6-5
d_call: .
j_call: TRBJ2-3

cdr3_aa: CASSATGGRQPQHF
v_call: TRBV2
d_call: TRBD1
j_call: TRBJ1-5

cdr3_aa: CASSIGGRIPGYTF
v_call: TRBV19
d_call: .
j_call: TRBJ1-2

cdr3_aa: CASRQGVAREVDQPQHF
v_call: TRBV4-1
d_call: .
j_call: TRBJ1-5

cdr3_aa: CASRLQGLFAETQYF
v_call: TRBV6-5
d_call: .
j_call: TRBJ2-5

cdr3_aa: CASSLGTSQDEQFF
v_call: TRBV27
d_call: TRBD2
j_call: TRBJ2-1

cdr3_aa: CASFRGLAGELFF
v_call: TRBV18
d_call: TRBD2
j_call: TRBJ2-2

cdr3_aa: CASSLQMNTEAFF
v_call: TRBV3-1/TRBV3-2
d_call: .
j_call: TRBJ1-1

cdr3_aa: CASRGLGQLNTEAFF
v_call: TRBV19
d_call: TRBD1
j_call: TRBJ1-1

cdr3_aa: CASSIGGGGRPNTEAFF
v_call: TRBV19
d_call: TRBD1
j_call: TRBJ1-1

cdr3_aa: CASTSMTGAYNSPLHF
v_call: TRBV19
d_call: TRBD1
j_call: TRBJ1-6

cdr3_aa: CASSPSGGSYNEQFF
v_call: TRBV6-5
d_call: TRBD2
j_call: TRBJ2-1

cdr3_aa: CASSPMGTGKDEKLFF
v_call: TRBV5-1
d_call: TRBD1
j_call: TRBJ1-4

cdr3_aa: CSASKGPGNTIYF
v_call: TRBV20-1
d_call: .
j_call: TRBJ1-3

cdr3_aa: CASSPPTGILETQYF
v_call: TRBV28
d_call: .
j_call: TRBJ2-5

cdr3_aa: CASSLGQGRPYEQYF
v_call: TRBV5-1
d_call: TRBD1
j_call: TRBJ2-7

cdr3_aa: CASSLSGAGGEGLNEQFF
v_call: TRBV7-3
d_call: .
j_call: TRBJ2-1

cdr3_aa: CASSQHLGLAEGTGELFF
v_call: TRBV25-1
d_call: TRBD2
j_call: TRBJ2-2

cdr3_aa: CASRERGGVYTGELFF
v_call: TRBV19
d_call: .
j_call: TRBJ2-2

cdr3_aa: CASSTYAGQGLGQPQHF
v_call: TRBV27
d_call: TRBD1
j_call: TRBJ1-5

cdr3_aa: CASSPTGTASYEQYF
v_call: TRBV3-1/TRBV3-2
d_call: .
j_call: TRBJ2-7

cdr3_aa: CASSIFSGRYYEQFF
v_call: TRBV19
d_call: TRBD2
j_call: TRBJ2-1

cdr3_aa: CAWRTGGAWGYTF
v_call: TRBV30
d_call: TRBD1
j_call: TRBJ1-2

cdr3_aa: CASSDSGLVGLDTQYF
v_call: TRBV6-4
d_call: .
j_call: TRBJ2-3

cdr3_aa: CASSQDYRFPYEQYF
v_call: TRBV3-1/TRBV3-2
d_call: .
j_call: TRBJ2-7

cdr3_aa: CASSPAGVESAQYF
v_call: TRBV7-3
d_call: TRBD2
j_call: TRBJ2-3

cdr3_aa: CASSLTGSYNEQFF
v_call: TRBV5-4
d_call: TRBD1
j_call: TRBJ2-1

cdr3_aa: CASSRQGHNYGYTF
v_call: TRBV5-1
d_call: TRBD1
j_call: TRBJ1-2

cdr3_aa: CASSLGTGGNTEAFF
v_call: TRBV7-9
d_call: .
j_call: TRBJ1-1

cdr3_aa: CATSDSEYYEQYF
v_call: TRBV24-1
d_call: .
j_call: TRBJ2-7

cdr3_aa: CASSYGGMGTGELFF
v_call: TRBV6-5
d_call: .
j_call: TRBJ2-2

cdr3_aa: CASSFQPLGGNEKLFF
v_call: TRBV5-6
d_call: .
j_call: TRBJ1-4